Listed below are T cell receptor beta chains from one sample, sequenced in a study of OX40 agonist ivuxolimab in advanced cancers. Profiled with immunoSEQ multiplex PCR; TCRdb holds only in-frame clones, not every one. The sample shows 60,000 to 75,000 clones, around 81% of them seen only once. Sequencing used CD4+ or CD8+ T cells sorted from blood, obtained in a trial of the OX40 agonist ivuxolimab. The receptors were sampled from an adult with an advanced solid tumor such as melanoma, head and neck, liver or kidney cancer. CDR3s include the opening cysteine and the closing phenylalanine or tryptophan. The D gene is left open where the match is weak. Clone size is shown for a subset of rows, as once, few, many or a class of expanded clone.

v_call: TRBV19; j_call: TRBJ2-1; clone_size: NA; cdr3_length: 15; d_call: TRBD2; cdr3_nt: TGTGCCAGTAGTAGCAGCGGGGGGCGAGGAAATGAGCAGTTCTTC; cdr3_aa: CASSSSGGRGNEQFF
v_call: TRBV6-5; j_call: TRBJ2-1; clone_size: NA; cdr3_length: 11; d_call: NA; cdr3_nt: TGTGCCAGCAGCCAGCTTAATGAGCAGTTCTTC; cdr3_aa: CASSQLNEQFF
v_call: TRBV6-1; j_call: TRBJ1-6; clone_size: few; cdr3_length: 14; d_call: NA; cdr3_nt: TGTGCCATCCGGGGAGGGGGTAGCGGTTCACCCCTCCACTTT; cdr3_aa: CAIRGGGSGSPLHF
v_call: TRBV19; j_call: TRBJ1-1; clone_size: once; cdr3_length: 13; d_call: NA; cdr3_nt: TGTGCCAGTATGAGGGGCGCGGGAACTGAAGCTTTCTTT; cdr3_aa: CASMRGAGTEAFF
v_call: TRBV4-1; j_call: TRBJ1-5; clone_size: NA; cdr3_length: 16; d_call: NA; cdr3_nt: TGCGCCAGCAGCCAAGATCCAGGGAGGGTCAATCAGCCCCAGCATTTT; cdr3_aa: CASSQDPGRVNQPQHF
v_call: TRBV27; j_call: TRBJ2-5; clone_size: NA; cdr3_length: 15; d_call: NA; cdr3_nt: TGTGCCAGCAGTTCCGGACAGGAGGGGGATGGGGCCCAGTACTTC; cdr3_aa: CASSSGQEGDGAQYF
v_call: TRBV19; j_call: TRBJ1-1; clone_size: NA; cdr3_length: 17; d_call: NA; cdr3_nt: TGTGCCAGTAGTATTAGGGGAGCGGGCCATGGGAACACTGAAGCTTTCTTT; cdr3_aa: CASSIRGAGHGNTEAFF
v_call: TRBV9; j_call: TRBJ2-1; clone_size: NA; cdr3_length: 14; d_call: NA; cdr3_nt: TGTGCCAGCAGCGTCGAACAGGGTGGCTATGAGCAGTTCTTC; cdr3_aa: CASSVEQGGYEQFF
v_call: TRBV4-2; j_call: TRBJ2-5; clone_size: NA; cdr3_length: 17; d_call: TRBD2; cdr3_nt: TGTGCCAGCAGCCAAGGGACTAGTGCGCTTCGGGAAGAGACCCAGTACTTC; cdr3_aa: CASSQGTSALREETQYF
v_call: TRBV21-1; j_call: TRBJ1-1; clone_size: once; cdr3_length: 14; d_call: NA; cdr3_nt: TGTGCCAGCAGCCAAGCAAGGGATAACACTGAAGCTTTCTTT; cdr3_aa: CASSQARDNTEAFF
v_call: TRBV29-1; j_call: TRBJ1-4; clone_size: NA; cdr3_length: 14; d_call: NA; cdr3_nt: TGCAGCGTTGCCAGGGGAGCGGCTAATGAAAAACTGTTTTTT; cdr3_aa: CSVARGAANEKLFF
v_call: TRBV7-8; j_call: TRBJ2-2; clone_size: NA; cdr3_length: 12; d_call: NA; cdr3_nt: TGTGCCAGCAGGGAGGGCACCGGGGAGCTGTTTTTT; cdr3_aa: CASREGTGELFF
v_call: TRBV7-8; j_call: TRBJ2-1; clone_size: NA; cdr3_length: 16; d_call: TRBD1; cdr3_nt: TGTGCCAGCAGCTTATGGGGACAGGGGGCAGTAAATGAGCAGTTCTTC; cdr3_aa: CASSLWGQGAVNEQFF
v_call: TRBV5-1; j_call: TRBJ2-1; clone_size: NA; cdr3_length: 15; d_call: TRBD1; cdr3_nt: TGCGCCAGCAGCTTCGGACAGGGGGCGAGCAATGAGCAGTTCTTC; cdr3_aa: CASSFGQGASNEQFF
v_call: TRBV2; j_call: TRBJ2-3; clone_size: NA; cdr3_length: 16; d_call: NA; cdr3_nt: TGTGCCGGGGGGCTCGAGGGACAACTCCCCACAGATACGCAGTATTTT; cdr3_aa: CAGGLEGQLPTDTQYF
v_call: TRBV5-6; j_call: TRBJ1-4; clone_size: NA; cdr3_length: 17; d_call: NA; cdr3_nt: TGTGCCAGCAGCTTGTTCAGGGGCTCTGCAACTAATGAAAAACTGTTTTTT; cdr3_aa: CASSLFRGSATNEKLFF
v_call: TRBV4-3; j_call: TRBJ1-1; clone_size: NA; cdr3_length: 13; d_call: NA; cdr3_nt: TGCGCCAGCAGCCCCGTGGGGATGGAGAAAGCTTTCTTT; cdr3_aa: CASSPVGMEKAFF
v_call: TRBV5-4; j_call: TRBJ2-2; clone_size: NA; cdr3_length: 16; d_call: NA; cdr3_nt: TGTGCCAGCAGCTTGGGACGCGGACAGAACACCGGGGAGCTGTTTTTT; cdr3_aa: CASSLGRGQNTGELFF
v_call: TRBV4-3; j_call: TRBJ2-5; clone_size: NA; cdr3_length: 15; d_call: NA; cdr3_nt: TGCGCCAGCAGCCAAGATGCAGCAGGGCAAGAGACCCAGTACTTC; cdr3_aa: CASSQDAAGQETQYF
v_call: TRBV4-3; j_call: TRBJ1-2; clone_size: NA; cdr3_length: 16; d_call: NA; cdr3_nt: TGCGCCAGCAGCCAAGATGCCCGGACATCGAGCTATGGCTACACCTTC; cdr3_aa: CASSQDARTSSYGYTF
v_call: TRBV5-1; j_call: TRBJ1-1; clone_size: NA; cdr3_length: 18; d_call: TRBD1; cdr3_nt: TGCGCCAGCAGCTCCCAACAGGGGAAGGTGGTAATTGGCACTGAAGCTTTCTTT; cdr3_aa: CASSSQQGKVVIGTEAFF
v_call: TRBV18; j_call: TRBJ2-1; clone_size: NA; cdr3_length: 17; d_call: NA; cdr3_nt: TGTGCCAGCTCACCACTAGTGGGGGGGCTTCGGGGCAATGAGCAGTTCTTC; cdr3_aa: CASSPLVGGLRGNEQFF
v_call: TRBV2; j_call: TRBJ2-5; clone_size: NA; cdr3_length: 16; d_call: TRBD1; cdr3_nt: TGTGCCAGCAGTGTCAGGACAGGGGGATTCCAAGAGACCCAGTACTTC; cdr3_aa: CASSVRTGGFQETQYF
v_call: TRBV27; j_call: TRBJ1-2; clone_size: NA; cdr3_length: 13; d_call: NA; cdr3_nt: TGTGCCAGCAGTTCCACGGGGAACTATGGCTACACCTTC; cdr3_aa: CASSSTGNYGYTF
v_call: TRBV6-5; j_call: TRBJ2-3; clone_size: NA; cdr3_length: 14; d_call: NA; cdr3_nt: TGTGCCAGCAAAACCGGGACTTCTACAGATACGCAGTATTTT; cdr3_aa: CASKTGTSTDTQYF
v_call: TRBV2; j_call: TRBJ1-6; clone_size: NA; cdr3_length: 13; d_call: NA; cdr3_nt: TGTGCCAGCAGTCCGAGGAATTATTCACCCCTCCACTTT; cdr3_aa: CASSPRNYSPLHF
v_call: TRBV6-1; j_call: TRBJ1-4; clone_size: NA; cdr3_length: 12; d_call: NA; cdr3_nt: TGTGCCAGCAGTGGGTTGGGGCTTATCGGACATTTT; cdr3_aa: CASSGLGLIGHF
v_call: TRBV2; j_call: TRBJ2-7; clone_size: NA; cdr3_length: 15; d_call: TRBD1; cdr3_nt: TGTGCCAGCAGTCAGAACAGGGGGTCCATATACGAGCAGTACTTC; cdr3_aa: CASSQNRGSIYEQYF
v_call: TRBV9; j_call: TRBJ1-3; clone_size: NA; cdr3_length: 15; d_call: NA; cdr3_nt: TGTGCCAGCAGCCCACGGGAGGGGCCAGGAAACACCATATATTTT; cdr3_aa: CASSPREGPGNTIYF
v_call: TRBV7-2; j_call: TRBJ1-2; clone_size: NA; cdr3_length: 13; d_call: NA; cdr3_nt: TGTGCCAGCAGCTCGCCCGGCGCCTATGGCTACACCTTC; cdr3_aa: CASSSPGAYGYTF
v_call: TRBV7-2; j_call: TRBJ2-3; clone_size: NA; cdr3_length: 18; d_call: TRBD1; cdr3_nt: TGTGCCAGCAGCTTAGGATTGAGGACAGGGGCCAGCACAGATACGCAGTATTTT; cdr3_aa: CASSLGLRTGASTDTQYF
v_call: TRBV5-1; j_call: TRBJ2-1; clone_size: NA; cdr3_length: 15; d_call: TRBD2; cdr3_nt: TGCGCCAGCAGCTTGGAAGCGGGAGATTACAATGAGCAGTTCTTC; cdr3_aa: CASSLEAGDYNEQFF
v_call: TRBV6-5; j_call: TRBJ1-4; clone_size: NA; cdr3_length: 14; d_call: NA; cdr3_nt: TGTGCCAGCAGTCTGGACCCTGGTAATGAAAAACTGTTTTTT; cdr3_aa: CASSLDPGNEKLFF
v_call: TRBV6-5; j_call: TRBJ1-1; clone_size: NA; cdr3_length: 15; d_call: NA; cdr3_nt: TGTGCCAGCAGCCAAACGGGGGTAGGGAACACTGAAGCTTTCTTT; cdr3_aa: CASSQTGVGNTEAFF
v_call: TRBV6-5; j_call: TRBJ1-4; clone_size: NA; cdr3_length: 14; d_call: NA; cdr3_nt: TGTGCCAGCTCTCTGGACAGCCGAGGGGAAAAACTGTTTTTT; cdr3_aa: CASSLDSRGEKLFF